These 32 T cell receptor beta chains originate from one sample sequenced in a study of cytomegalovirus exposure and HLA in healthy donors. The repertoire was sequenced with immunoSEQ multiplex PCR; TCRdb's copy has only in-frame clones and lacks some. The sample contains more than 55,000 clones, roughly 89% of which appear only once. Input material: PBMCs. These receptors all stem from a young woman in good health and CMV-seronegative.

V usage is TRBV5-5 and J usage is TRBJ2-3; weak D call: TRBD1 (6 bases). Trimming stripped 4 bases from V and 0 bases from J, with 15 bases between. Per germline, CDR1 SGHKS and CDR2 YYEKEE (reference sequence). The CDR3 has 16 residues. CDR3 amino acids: CASSQGIVSSTDTQYF. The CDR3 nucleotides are TGTGCCAGCAGCCAGGGGATCGTTTCTAGCACAGATACGCAGTATTTT.

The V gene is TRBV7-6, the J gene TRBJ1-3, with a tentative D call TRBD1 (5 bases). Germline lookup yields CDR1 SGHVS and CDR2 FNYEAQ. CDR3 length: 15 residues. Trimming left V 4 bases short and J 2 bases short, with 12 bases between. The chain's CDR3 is CASSSDVGPGNTIYF. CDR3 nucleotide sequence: TGTGCCAGCAGCTCTGACGTGGGGCCTGGAAACACCATATATTTT.

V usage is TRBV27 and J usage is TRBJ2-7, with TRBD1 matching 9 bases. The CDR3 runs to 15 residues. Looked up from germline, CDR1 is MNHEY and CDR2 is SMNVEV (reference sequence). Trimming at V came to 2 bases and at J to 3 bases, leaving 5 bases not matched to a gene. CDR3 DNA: TGTGCCAGCAGTTTAGCGGGACAGGGATTCTACGAGCAGTACTTC. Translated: CASSLAGQGFYEQYF.

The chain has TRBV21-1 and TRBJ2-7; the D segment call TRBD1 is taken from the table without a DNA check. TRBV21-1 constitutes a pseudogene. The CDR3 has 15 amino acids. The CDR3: CASSPDRGNTYEQYF. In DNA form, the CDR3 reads TGTGCCAGCAGCCCAGACAGGGGCAATACCTACGAGCAGTACTTC.

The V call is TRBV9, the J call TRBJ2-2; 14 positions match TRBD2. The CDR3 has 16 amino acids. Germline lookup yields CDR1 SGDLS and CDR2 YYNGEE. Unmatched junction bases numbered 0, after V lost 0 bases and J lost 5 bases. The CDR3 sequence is CASSVGTSGRTGELFF. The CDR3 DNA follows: TGTGCCAGCAGCGTAGGGACTAGCGGGAGGACCGGGGAGCTGTTTTTT.

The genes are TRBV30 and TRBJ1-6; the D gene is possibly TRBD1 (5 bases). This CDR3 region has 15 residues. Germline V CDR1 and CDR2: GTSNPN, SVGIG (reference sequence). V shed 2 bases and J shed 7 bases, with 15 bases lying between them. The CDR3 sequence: CAWSPQGLFNSPLHF. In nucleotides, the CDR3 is TGTGCCTGGAGTCCCCAGGGCTTATTCAATTCACCCCTCCACTTT.

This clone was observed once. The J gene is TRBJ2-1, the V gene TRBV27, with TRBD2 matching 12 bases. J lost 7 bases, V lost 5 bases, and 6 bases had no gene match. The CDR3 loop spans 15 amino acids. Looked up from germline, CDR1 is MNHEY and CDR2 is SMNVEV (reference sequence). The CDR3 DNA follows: TGTGCCAGCAGTCCCCCTAGCGGGGGGGCGAATGAGCAGTTCTTC. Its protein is CASSPPSGGANEQFF.

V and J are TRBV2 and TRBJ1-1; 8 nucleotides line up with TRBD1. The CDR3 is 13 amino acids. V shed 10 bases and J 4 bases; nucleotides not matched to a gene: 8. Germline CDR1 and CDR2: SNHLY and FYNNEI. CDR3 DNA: TGTGCCACCGCCGGACAGGGCGGCACTGAAGCTTTCTTT. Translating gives CATAGQGGTEAFF.

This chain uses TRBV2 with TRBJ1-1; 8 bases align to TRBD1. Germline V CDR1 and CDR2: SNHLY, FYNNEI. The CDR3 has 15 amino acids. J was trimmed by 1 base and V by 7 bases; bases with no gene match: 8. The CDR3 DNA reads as TGTGCCAGCACTACCAGGACAGGGAGGAACACTGAAGCTTTCTTT. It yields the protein CASTTRTGRNTEAFF.

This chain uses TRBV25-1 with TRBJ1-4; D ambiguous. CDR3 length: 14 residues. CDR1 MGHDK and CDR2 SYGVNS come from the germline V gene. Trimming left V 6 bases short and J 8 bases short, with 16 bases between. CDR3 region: CASRSVLSGEKLFF. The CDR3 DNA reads TGTGCCAGCAGGAGCGTACTGAGTGGGGAAAAACTGTTTTTT. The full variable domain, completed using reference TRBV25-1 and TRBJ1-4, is EADIYQTPRYLVIGTGKKITLECSQTMGHDKMYWYQQDPGMELHLIHYSYGVNSTEKGDLSSESTVSRIRTEHFPLTLESARPSHTSQYLCASRSVLSGEKLFFGSGTQLSVL.

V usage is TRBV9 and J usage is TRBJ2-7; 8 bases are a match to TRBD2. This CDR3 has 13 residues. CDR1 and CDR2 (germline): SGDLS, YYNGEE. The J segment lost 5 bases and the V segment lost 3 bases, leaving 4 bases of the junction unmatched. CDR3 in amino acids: CASSAGLADEQYF. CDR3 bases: TGTGCCAGCAGCGCTGGACTAGCCGACGAGCAGTACTTC.

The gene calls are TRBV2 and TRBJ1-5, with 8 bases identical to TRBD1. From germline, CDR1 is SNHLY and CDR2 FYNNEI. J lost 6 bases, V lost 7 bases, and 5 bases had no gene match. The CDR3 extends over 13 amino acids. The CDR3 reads CASTRDRGQPQHF. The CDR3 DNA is TGTGCCAGCACCCGAGACAGGGGTCAGCCCCAGCATTTT.

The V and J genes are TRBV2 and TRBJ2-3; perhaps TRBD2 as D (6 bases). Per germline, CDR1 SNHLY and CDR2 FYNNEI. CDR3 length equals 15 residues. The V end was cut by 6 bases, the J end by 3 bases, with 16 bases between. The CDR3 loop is CASRGSGVPTDTQYF. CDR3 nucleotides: TGTGCCAGCAGAGGGTCGGGGGTCCCGACAGATACGCAGTATTTT. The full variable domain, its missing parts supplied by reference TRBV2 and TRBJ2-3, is EPEVTQTPSHQVTQMGQEVILRCVPISNHLYFYWYRQILGQKVEFLVSFYNNEISEKSEIFDDQFSVERPDGSNFTLKIRSTKLEDSAMYFCASRGSGVPTDTQYFGPGTRLTVL.

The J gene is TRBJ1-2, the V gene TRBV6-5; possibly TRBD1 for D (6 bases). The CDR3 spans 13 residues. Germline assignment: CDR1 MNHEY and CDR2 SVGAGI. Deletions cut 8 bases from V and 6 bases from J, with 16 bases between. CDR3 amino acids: CASCANRDDGYTF. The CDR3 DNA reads TGTGCCAGCTGCGCTAACAGGGACGATGGCTACACCTTC.

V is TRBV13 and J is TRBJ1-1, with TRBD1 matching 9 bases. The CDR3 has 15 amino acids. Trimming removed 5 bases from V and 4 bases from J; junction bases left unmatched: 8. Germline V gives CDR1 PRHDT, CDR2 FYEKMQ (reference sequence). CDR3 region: CASSGTGGRSTEAFF. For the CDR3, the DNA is TGTGCCAGCAGCGGAACAGGGGGCAGGAGCACTGAAGCTTTCTTT. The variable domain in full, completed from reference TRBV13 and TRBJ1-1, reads AAGVIQSPRHLIKEKRETATLKCYPIPRHDTVYWYQQGPGQDPQFLISFYEKMQSDKGSIPDRFSAQQFSDYHSELNMSSLELGDSALYFCASSGTGGRSTEAFFGQGTRLTVV.

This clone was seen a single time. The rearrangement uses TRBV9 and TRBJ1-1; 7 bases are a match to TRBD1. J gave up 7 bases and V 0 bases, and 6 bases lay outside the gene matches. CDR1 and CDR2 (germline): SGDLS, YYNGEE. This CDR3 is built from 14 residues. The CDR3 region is CASSVATGMGEAFF. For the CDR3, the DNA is TGTGCCAGCAGCGTAGCGACAGGGATGGGTGAAGCTTTCTTT.

CDR3 loop: CASSKVDEQFF. As DNA, the CDR3 is TGCGCCAGCAGCAAAGTAGATGAGCAGTTCTTC. This chain links TRBV5-1 with TRBJ2-1; D ambiguous. Germline CDR1 SGHRS, CDR2 YFSETQ. CDR3 length: 11 residues. The ends were cut back, 4 bases at V and 8 bases at J, with 7 bases in the middle. The variable domain in full, completed from reference TRBV5-1 and TRBJ2-1, reads KAGVTQTPRYLIKTRGQQVTLSCSPISGHRSVSWYQQTPGQGLQFLFEYFSETQRNKGNFPGRFSGRQFSNSRSEMNVSTLELGDSALYLCASSKVDEQFFGPGTRLTVL.

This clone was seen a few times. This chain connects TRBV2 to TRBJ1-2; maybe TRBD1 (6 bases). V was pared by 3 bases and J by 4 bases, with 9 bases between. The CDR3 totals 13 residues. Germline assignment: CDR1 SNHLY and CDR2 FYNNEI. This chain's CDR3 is CASSEGRGYGYTF. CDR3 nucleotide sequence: TGTGCCAGCAGTGAGGGCAGGGGCTATGGCTACACCTTC.

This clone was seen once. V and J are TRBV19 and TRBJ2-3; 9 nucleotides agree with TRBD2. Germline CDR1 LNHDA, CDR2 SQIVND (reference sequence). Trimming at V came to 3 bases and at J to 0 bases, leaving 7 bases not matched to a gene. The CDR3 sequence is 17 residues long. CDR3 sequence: CASSMAKTSGSTDTQYF. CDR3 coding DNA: TGTGCCAGTAGTATGGCCAAGACTAGCGGAAGCACAGATACGCAGTATTTT. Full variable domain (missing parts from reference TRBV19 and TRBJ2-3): DGGITQSPKYLFRKEGQNVTLSCEQNLNHDAMYWYRQDPGQGLRLIYYSQIVNDFQKGDIAEGYSVSREKKESFPLTVTSAQKNPTAFYLCASSMAKTSGSTDTQYFGPGTRLTVL.

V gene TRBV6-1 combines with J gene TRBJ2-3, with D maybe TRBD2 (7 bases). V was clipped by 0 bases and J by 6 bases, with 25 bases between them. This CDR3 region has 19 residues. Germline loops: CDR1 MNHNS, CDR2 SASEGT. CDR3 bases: TGTGCCAGCAGTGAAGCGCCCGGGGGCTTCGCGGGGGCTTTTGATACGCAGTATTTT. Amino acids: CASSEAPGGFAGAFDTQYF.

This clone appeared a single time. The CDR3 DNA is TGTGCCAGCAGCTTTAGCGCGAGCTCCTACAATGAGCAGTTCTTC. It translates to CASSFSASSYNEQFF. The rearrangement joins TRBV7-3 to TRBJ2-1; tentatively, D is TRBD2 (5 bases). Germline V lookup: CDR1 SGHTA, CDR2 FQGTGA. V was clipped by 3 bases and J by 0 bases, with 9 bases between them. This CDR3 region has 15 residues.

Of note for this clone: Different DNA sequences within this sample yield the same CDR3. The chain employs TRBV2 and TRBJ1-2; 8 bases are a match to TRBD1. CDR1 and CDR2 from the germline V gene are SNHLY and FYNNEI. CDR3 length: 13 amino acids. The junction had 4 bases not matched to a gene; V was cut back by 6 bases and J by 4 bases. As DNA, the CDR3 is TGTGCCAGCAGAACCCAGGGGGCCTATGGCTACACCTTC. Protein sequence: CASRTQGAYGYTF.

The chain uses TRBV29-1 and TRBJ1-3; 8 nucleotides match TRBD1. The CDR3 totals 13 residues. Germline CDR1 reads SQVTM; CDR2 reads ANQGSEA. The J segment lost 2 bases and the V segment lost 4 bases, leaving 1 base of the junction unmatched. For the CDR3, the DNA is TGCAGCGTTGGCAGGGGGCCTGGAAACACCATATATTTT. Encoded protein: CSVGRGPGNTIYF. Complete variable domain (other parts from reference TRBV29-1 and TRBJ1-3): SAVISQKPSRDICQRGTSLTIQCQVDSQVTMMFWYRQQPGQSLTLIATANQGSEATYESGFVIDKFPISRPNLTFSTLTVSNMSPEDSSIYLCSVGRGPGNTIYFGEGSWLTVV.

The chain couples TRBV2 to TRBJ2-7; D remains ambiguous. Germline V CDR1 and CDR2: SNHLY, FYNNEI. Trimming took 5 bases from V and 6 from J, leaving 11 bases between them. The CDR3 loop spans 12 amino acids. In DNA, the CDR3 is TGTGCCAGCAGTACCCGCTCCGGCGAGCAGTACTTC. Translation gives CASSTRSGEQYF.

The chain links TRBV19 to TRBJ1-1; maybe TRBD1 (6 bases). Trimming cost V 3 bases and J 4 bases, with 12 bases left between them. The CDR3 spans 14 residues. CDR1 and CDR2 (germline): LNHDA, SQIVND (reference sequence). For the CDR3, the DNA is TGTGCCAGTAGTATTCTGGGAGGGGGCACTGAAGCTTTCTTT. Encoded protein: CASSILGGGTEAFF.

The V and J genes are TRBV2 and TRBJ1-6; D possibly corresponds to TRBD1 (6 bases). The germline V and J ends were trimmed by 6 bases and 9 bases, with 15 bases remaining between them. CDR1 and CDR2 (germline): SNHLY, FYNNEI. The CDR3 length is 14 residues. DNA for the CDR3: TGTGCCAGCAGCCCTCGGGGGGCAAGTTCACCCCTCCACTTT. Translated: CASSPRGASSPLHF.

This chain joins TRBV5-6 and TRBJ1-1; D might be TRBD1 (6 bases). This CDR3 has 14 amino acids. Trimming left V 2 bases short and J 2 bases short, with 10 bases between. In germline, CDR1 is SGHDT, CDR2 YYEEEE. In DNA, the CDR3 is TGTGCCAGCAGCTTCCGGACAGCTAACACTGAAGCTTTCTTT. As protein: CASSFRTANTEAFF.

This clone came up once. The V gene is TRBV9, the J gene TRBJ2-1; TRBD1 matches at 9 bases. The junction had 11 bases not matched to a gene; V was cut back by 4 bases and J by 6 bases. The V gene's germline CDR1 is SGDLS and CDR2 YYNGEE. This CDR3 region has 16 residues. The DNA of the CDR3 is TGTGCCAGCAGCACAGTAGTGGGACAGGGAGGCAATGAGCAGTTCTTC. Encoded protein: CASSTVVGQGGNEQFF.

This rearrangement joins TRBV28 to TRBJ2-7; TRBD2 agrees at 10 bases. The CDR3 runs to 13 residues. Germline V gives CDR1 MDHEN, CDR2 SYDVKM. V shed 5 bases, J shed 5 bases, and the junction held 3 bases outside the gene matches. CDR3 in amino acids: CASSPLAGDEQYF. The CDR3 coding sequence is TGTGCCAGCAGTCCCCTAGCGGGAGACGAGCAGTACTTC.

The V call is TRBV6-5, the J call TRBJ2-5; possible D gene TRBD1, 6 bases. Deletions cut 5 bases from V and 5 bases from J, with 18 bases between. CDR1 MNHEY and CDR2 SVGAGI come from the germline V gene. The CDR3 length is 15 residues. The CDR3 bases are TGTGCCAGCAGTACTGGGGGCTCCCCGGAGGAGACCCAGTACTTC. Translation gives CASSTGGSPEETQYF.

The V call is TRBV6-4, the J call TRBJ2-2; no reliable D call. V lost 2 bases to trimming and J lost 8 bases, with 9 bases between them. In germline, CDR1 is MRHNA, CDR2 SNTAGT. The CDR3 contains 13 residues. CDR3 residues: CASSDGPGGELFF. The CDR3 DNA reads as TGTGCCAGCAGTGACGGGCCCGGTGGGGAGCTGTTTTTT.

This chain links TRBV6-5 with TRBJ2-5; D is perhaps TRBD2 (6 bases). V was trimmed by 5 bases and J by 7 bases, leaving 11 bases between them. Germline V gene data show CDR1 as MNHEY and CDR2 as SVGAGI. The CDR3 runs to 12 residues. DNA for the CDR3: TGTGCCAGCAGTACGGGGGAGAGGACCCAGTACTTC. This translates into CASSTGERTQYF.